The 6 T cell receptor beta chains presented below share a single source sample, sequenced in a study of OX40 agonist ivuxolimab in advanced cancers. Repertoires were generated with immunoSEQ multiplex PCR, while TCRdb's copy carries only in-frame clones and drops some. The table has about 27,000 clones, 80% to 85% seen once; the top ten hold about 20%. The starting material was CD4+ or CD8+ T cells sorted from blood, obtained in a trial of the OX40 agonist ivuxolimab. These receptors originate from an adult with an advanced solid tumor such as melanoma, head and neck, liver or kidney cancer.

The rearrangement uses TRBV27 and TRBJ2-1; D is unclear. V was cut by 0 bases and J by 1 base, with 13 bases left in between. The CDR3 sequence is 17 residues long. CDR1 and CDR2 (germline): MNHEY, SMNVEV (reference sequence). The DNA of the CDR3 is TGTGCCAGCAGTTTATCCCGGGTCACGGCGTCCTACAATGAGCAGTTCTTC. It is translated as CASSLSRVTASYNEQFF.

This clone was detected a few times. This chain joins TRBV28 and TRBJ1-1; D call uncertain. V shed 5 bases and J shed 0 bases, with 16 bases lying between them. Germline CDR1 is MDHEN and CDR2 is SYDVKM. The CDR3 runs 16 residues. The CDR3 loop is CASSPHGIPMNTEAFF. CDR3 nucleotide sequence: TGTGCCAGCAGTCCCCACGGCATCCCGATGAACACTGAAGCTTTCTTT.

The chain couples TRBV30 to TRBJ1-5, with 10 bases aligning to TRBD1. CDR1 is GTSNPN, CDR2 SVGIG, per germline (reference sequence). The V segment lost 2 bases and the J segment 4 bases; nucleotides outside the gene matches: 2. CDR3 size: 14 residues. The CDR3 protein is CAWSTGQGNQPQHF. The CDR3 nucleotides are TGTGCCTGGAGTACGGGACAGGGGAATCAGCCCCAGCATTTT.

The J gene is TRBJ1-5, the V gene TRBV27; 7 bases agree with TRBD1. The V and J ends lost 7 bases and 5 bases, in that order; junction bases with no gene match: 11. The CDR3 has 15 amino acids. Germline V gene lookup returns CDR1 MNHEY and CDR2 SMNVEV (reference sequence). CDR3 residues: CASTPSPGGDQPQHF. The CDR3 DNA reads TGTGCCAGCACCCCCTCTCCAGGGGGAGATCAGCCCCAGCATTTT.

This clone came up once. The chain has TRBV13 and TRBJ1-4; 9 bases fit TRBD1. V was clipped by 6 bases and J by 4 bases; unmatched bases: 6. The CDR3 is made up of 15 amino acids. Per the germline V gene, CDR1 is PRHDT and CDR2 is FYEKMQ (reference sequence). DNA of the CDR3: TGTGCCAGCAGGTCCACAGGGGGCGGTAATGAAAAACTGTTTTTT. Its translation: CASRSTGGGNEKLFF.

The chain employs TRBV27 and TRBJ1-1; D not certain. CDR1 and CDR2 from the germline V gene are MNHEY and SMNVEV (reference sequence). This CDR3 comprises 15 residues. V lost 0 bases to trimming and J lost 1 base, with 9 bases between them. The CDR3 protein is CASSLSPYRNTEAFF. The CDR3 DNA is TGTGCCAGCAGTTTATCTCCGTACAGGAACACTGAAGCTTTCTTT.